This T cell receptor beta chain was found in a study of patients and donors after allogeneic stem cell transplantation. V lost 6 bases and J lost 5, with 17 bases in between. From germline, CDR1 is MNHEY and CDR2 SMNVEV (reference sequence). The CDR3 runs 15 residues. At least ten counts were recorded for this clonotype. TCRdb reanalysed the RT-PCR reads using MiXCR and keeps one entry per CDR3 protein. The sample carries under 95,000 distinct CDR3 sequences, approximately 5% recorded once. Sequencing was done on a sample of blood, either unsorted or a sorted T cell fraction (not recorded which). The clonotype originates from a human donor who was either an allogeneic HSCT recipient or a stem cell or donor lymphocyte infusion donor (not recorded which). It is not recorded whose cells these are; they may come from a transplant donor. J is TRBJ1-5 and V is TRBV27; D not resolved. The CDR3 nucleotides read TGTGCCAGCAGCCCCGTCGGGAATTGGGATCAGCCCCAGCATTTT. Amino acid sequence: CASSPVGNWDQPQHF.